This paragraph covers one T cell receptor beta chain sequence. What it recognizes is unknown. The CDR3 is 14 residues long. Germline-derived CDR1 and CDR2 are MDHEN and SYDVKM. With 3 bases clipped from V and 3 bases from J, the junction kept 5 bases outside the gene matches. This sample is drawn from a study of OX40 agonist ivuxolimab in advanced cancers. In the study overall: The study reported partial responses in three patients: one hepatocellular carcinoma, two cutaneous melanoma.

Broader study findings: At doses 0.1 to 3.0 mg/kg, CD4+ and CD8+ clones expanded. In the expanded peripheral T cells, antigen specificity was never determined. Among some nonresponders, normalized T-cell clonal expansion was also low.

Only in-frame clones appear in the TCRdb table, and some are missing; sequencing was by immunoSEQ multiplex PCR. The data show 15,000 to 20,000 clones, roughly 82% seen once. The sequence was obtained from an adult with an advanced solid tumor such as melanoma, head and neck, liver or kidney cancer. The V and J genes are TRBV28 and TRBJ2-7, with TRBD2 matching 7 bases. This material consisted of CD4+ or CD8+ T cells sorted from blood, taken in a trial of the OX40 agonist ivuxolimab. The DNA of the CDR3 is TGTGCCAGCAGTTTGGGCGGGAGTTTCTACGAGCAGTACTTC. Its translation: CASSLGGSFYEQYF.